This T cell receptor (beta chain) is drawn from a study of cytomegalovirus exposure and HLA in healthy donors. The study's findings and limits: A later analysis associated 15,000 or so TCR beta sequences with HLA alleles at a 0.05 false discovery rate. The analysis excluded some indistinguishable V segments, including TRBV6-2 and TRBV6-3.

This CDR3 spans 13 amino acids. With 0 bases removed from V and 2 bases from J, the gap between germline ends came to 5 bases. Looked up from germline, CDR1 is SGHRS and CDR2 is YFSETQ. As to this clone: Its antigen is currently unknown.

Vbeta (60) and Jbeta (13) primers were used in the PCR. Profiling relied on immunoSEQ multiplex PCR, and the TCRdb table lists in-frame clones only, not all of them. The data show 120,000 to 150,000 clones, less than 85% seen once. The material sequenced was PBMCs. The sequence was obtained from a woman aged 45-65 years in good health and CMV-seropositive. The chain joins TRBV5-1 to TRBJ1-2, with no clear D. CDR3 coding DNA: TGCGCCAGCAGCTTGGCTCAGAACTATGGCTACACCTTC. It specifies CASSLAQNYGYTF.